The clone carrying this T cell receptor (beta chain) was observed a handful of times. Its specificity is not known. This sample was taken from a study of T cells in Graves' hyperthyroidism and ophthalmopathy. Study-level points and caveats: Blood also carried most thyroid clonotypes expanded above 0.001.

Those with hyperthyroidism were 18 to 65 years old, newly diagnosed, and ill for under 2 months. RNA transcripts were the template for amplifying TCR beta CDR3 regions. The HTBI set primed first-round TCR CDR3 RT-PCR. Via MiXCR, TCRdb re-called the multiplex PCR reads, giving one row per CDR3 protein. The sample consists of about 200,000 distinct CDR3 sequences, about a sixth of them appearing once. V shed 0 bases and J shed 1 base, with 9 bases lying between them. CDR3 length equals 15 residues. Looked up from germline, CDR1 is MNHEY and CDR2 is SVGAGI. The specimen sequenced was blood. The rearrangement links TRBV6-5 to TRBJ2-5, with D tentatively TRBD2 (7 bases). The receptor was isolated from a man aged 35-49 years with Graves' hyperthyroidism. In DNA form, the CDR3 reads TGTGCCAGCAGTTACTCTGGGGGGGCCCAAGAGACCCAGTACTTC. Its translation: CASSYSGGAQETQYF.